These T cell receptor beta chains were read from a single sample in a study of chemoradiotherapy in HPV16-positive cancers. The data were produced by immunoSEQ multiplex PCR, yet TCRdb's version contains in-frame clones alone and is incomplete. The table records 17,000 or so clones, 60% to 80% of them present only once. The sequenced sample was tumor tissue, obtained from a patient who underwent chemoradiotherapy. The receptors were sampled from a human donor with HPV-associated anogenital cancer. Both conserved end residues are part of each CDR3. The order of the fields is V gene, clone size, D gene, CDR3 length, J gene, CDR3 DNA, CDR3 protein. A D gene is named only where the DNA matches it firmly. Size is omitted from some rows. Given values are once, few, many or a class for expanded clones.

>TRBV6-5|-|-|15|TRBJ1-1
TGTGCCAGCAGTTGGTCAGACAGACTAAACACTGAAGCTTTCTTT
CASSWSDRLNTEAFF
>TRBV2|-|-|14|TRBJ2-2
TGTGCCAGCAGGGGGGGCTTCGACACCGGGGAGCTGTTTTTT
CASRGGFDTGELFF
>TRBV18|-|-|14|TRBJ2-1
TGTGCCAGCTCACCGGAGTCCCTGCCTAATGAGCAGTTCTTC
CASSPESLPNEQFF
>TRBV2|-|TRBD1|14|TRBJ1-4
TGTGCCAGCAGGGTGGACAGGGGGTATGAAAAACTGTTTTTT
CASRVDRGYEKLFF
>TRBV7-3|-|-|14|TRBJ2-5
TGTGCCAGCAGCTCACTAGGGGGTCAAGAGACCCAGTACTTC
CASSSLGGQETQYF
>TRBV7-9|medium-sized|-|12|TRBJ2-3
TGTGCCACCCTCCCATACACAGATACGCAGTATTTT
CATLPYTDTQYF
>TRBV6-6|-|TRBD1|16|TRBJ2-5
TGTGCCAGCAGTTACTCTCCGGACAGGGACCAAGAGACCCAGTACTTC
CASSYSPDRDQETQYF
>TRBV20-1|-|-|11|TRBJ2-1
TGCAGTCTACCCCTTGTGAATGAGCAGTTCTTC
CSLPLVNEQFF
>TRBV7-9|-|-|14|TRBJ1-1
TGTGCCAGCAGCCTGGTGGCTCAGAGCACTGAAGCTTTCTTT
CASSLVAQSTEAFF
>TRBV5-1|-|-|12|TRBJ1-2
TGCGCCAGCAGCTTGGATCGATATGGCTACACCTTC
CASSLDRYGYTF
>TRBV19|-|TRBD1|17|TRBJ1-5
TGTGCCAGTAGTAAGGGTCCCCACAGGGGGGTCAATCAGCCCCAGCATTTT
CASSKGPHRGVNQPQHF
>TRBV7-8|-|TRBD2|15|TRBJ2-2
TGTGCCAGCAGCCCCGGGAGGGCGGGGGGCGGGGAGCTGTTTTTT
CASSPGRAGGGELFF
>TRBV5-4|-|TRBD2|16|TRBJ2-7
TGTGCCAGCAGCCCTACGGGGGGGCGGGGAGTTTTCGAGCAGTACTTC
CASSPTGGRGVFEQYF
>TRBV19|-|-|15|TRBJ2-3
TGTGCCAGTAGTATAGGGGCGGGGACCACAGATACGCAGTATTTT
CASSIGAGTTDTQYF
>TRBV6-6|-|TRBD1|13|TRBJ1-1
TGTGCCAGCACCAACCGACAGGGACTAGAAGCTTTCTTT
CASTNRQGLEAFF
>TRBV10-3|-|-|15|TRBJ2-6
TGTGCCATCTCTGGACAAGTCTCTGGGGCCAACGTCCTGACTTTC
CAISGQVSGANVLTF
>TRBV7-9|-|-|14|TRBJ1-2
TGTGCCAGCAGCTTGGGTACTGCATTGATAGGCTACACCTTC
CASSLGTALIGYTF
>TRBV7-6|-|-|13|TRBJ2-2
TGTGCCAGCAGCCCGCAGAACACCGGGGAGCTGTTTTTT
CASSPQNTGELFF
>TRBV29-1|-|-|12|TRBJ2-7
TGCAGCGTTGGGGTACACTCCTACGAGCAGTACTTC
CSVGVHSYEQYF
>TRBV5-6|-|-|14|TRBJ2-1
TGTGCCAGCAGCTTGGGGGGGCATCGGAATGAGCAGTTCTTC
CASSLGGHRNEQFF
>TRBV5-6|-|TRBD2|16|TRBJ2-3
TGTGCCAGCAGCTCCCGGTTAGCGGGGATCACAGATACGCAGTATTTT
CASSSRLAGITDTQYF
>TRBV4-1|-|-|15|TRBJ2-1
TGCGCCAGCAGCCTTAGTCTAGATAATTACAATGAGCAGTTCTTC
CASSLSLDNYNEQFF